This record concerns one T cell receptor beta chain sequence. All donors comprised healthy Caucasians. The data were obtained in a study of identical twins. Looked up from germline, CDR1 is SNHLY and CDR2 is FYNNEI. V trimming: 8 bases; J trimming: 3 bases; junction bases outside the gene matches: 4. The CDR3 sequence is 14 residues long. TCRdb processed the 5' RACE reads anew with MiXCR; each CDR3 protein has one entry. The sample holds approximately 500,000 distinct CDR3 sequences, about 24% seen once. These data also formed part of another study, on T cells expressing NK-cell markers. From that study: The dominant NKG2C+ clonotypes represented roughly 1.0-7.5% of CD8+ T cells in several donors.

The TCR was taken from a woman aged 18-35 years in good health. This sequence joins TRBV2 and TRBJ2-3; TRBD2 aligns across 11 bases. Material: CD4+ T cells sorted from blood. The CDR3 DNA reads TGTGCCAGCCTACGACTAGCGGGAACAGATACGCAGTATTTT. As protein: CASLRLAGTDTQYF.